The source of this T cell receptor beta chain is a study of beta chain features in type 1 diabetes. Expressed TCRB transcripts were sequenced because the entire RNA isolate underwent reverse transcription. Libraries were prepared by immunoSEQ multiplex PCR; TCRdb keeps only in-frame clonotypes and omits some of them. The repertoire holds 200,000 to 250,000 clones, over 11% seen once, with about 0.019% in the top ten. The authors took one heparinised blood draw, averaging about 120 mL, from each donor. CD4+ naive, central memory, regulatory and stem cell-like memory subsets were isolated by sorting on CD45RO/CCR7/CD25/CD127/CD95/CD27. Regarding this clone: Its target is unknown.

Study-level points and caveats: Moderate yet significant TCRB CDR3 shortening was seen in Type 1 diabetes patients in all four CD4+ subsets.

Sequencing input: naive CD4+ T cells from blood. The receptor was derived from a man aged 25 to 40 with type 1 diabetes.

This CDR3 reads CASSLTFGAAETQYF. The CDR3 DNA reads TGCGCCAGCAGCTTGACGTTTGGGGCAGCCGAGACCCAGTACTTC. The chain is built from TRBV5-1 and TRBJ2-5, with D tentatively TRBD1 (5 bases). V lost 1 base to trimming and J lost 5 bases, with 15 bases between them. The CDR3 extends over 15 amino acids. Germline-derived CDR1 and CDR2 are SGHRS and YFSETQ.